These T cell receptor beta chains were read from a single sample in a study of cytomegalovirus exposure and HLA in healthy donors. Using immunoSEQ multiplex PCR, the repertoire was profiled, and TCRdb retains in-frame clones only, with some absent. The repertoire holds 220,000 or so clones, with 82% as singletons. The material sequenced was PBMCs. These receptors all come from a woman in her forties in good health and CMV-seronegative. Both conserved end residues are trimmed from each CDR3.

TRBJ2-6,TRBV18,ASSPGAASGANVLT
TRBJ1-5,TRBV30,AWKDVGQGDQPQH
TRBJ1-5,TRBV28,ASTEGGHPSAQH
TRBJ2-1,TRBV30,AWSVRTSWNEQF
TRBJ2-7,TRBV10-1,ASSARGSYEQY
TRBJ2-5,TRBV27,ASRRTPDGRETQY
TRBJ1-2,TRBV9,ASSGRIPGGEFYGYT
TRBJ2-7,TRBV5-5,ASRGPGLVGQY
TRBJ2-2,TRBV5-1,ATKETPLAANTGELF
TRBJ2-5,TRBV7-2,ASSSRPAPAGETQY
TRBJ1-1,TRBV5-1,ASTRTSPTFGTEAF
TRBJ2-7,TRBV30,AWSVLGGMTEQY
TRBJ1-5,TRBV7-9,ASSLGVAGGDIQPQH
TRBJ1-1,TRBV19,ATNPSTGFMNTEAF